The 17 T cell receptor beta chains presented below share a single source sample, sequenced in a study of regulatory T cells in long-lasting Graves disease. Time point meaning: newly diagnosed GD, antithyroid drugs for less than 3 months. TCR sequences were obtained from RNA taken from PBMCs. Library construction for TCR beta used iRepertoire HTBI primers and Arm-PCR of CDR3 regions. TCRdb re-analysed the multiplex PCR reads in MiXCR, keeping a single row per CDR3 protein. This table has approximately 310,000 distinct CDR3 sequences, about a sixth appearing once. This specimen consisted of peripheral blood mononuclear cells (PBMCs), obtained at new diagnosis, from a patient treated with antithyroid drugs. Receptor source: a female donor with Graves disease.

In its sample, this clonotype was seen many times. The chain employs TRBV15 and TRBJ2-6, with D possibly TRBD1 on 5 matching bases. CDR1 is LNHNV, CDR2 YYDKDF, per germline (reference sequence). The CDR3 has 17 amino acids. Trimming left V 5 bases short and J 0 bases short, with 14 bases between. CDR3 region: CATSGRDSDSGANVLTF. CDR3 DNA: TGTGCCACCAGCGGACGAGACAGCGACTCTGGGGCCAACGTCCTGACTTTC.

This chain uses TRBV2 with TRBJ2-7; D ambiguous. Trimming stripped 6 bases from V and 0 bases from J, with 6 bases between. CDR3 length: 12 amino acids. The germline gives CDR1 SNHLY, CDR2 FYNNEI. In DNA form, the CDR3 reads TGTGCCAGCAGACCGGACTCCTACGAGCAGTACTTC. Protein: CASRPDSYEQYF.

This clonotype was picked up a small number of times. The genes are TRBV9 and TRBJ2-2, with D possibly matching TRBD1 (6 bases). CDR1 and CDR2 (germline): SGDLS, YYNGEE. Trimming took 3 bases from V and 2 from J, leaving 11 bases between them. CDR3 length: 15 residues. CDR3 DNA: TGTGCCAGCAGCGCCCGGGACACCAACACCGGGGAGCTGTTTTTT. Translated, it gives CASSARDTNTGELFF.

The chain links TRBV9 to TRBJ2-1; possible D gene TRBD2, 6 bases. CDR3 size: 16 residues. Germline V gene sequence: CDR1 SGDLS, CDR2 YYNGEE. The V and J ends lost 4 bases and 2 bases respectively, with 16 bases between them. In nucleotides, the CDR3 is TGTGCCAGCAGCACGTTCCTCGGGACTGCCTACAATGAGCAGTTCTTC. Its protein product is CASSTFLGTAYNEQFF.

This clonotype was found a few times. CDR3 nucleotides: TGCAGTGCTACTAGCGGGAGCATTGGTGAGCAGTTCTTC. Its translation is CSATSGSIGEQFF. The V call is TRBV20-1, the J call TRBJ2-1; TRBD2 matches 10 bases. The V and J ends lost 4 bases and 9 bases, in that order; junction bases with no gene match: 6. This CDR3 is built from 13 residues. Per germline, CDR1 DFQATT and CDR2 SNEGSKA (reference sequence).

The table lists this clonotype with many counts. The J gene is TRBJ2-3, the V gene TRBV10-3, with TRBD2 matching over 11 bases. The germline gives CDR1 ENHRY, CDR2 SYGVKD. This CDR3 contains 17 residues. The junction had 10 bases not matched to a gene; V was cut back by 5 bases and J by 3 bases. The CDR3 bases are TGTGCCATCAGTTCTACGACTAGCGGGATGGGGACAGATACGCAGTATTTT. This gives the protein CAISSTTSGMGTDTQYF.

Many counts were recorded for this clonotype. This chain uses TRBV25-1 with TRBJ2-1, with 7 bases fitting TRBD2. CDR3 length equals 15 residues. Germline V lookup: CDR1 MGHDK, CDR2 SYGVNS. Trimming cost V 4 bases and J 5 bases; bases outside gene matches: 8. The CDR3, as DNA: TGTGCCAGCAGTGTCTGGGACTATTCTAACAATGAGCAGTTCTTC. Translated, it gives CASSVWDYSNNEQFF. The full variable domain, completed using reference TRBV25-1 and TRBJ2-1, is EADIYQTPRYLVIGTGKKITLECSQTMGHDKMYWYQQDPGMELHLIHYSYGVNSTEKGDLSSESTVSRIRTEHFPLTLESARPSHTSQYLCASSVWDYSNNEQFFGPGTRLTVL.

Many counts were recorded for this clonotype. The V call is TRBV6-1, the J call TRBJ1-5; maybe TRBD1 (6 bases). Germline CDR1 reads MNHNS; CDR2 reads SASEGT. Trimming stripped 6 bases from V and 5 bases from J, with 20 bases between. The length of the CDR3 is 16 residues. The CDR3: CASRETGTPSYQPQHF. The CDR3 DNA is TGTGCCAGCAGGGAAACCGGGACACCGAGTTATCAGCCCCAGCATTTT.

This clonotype has only a few counts. The rearrangement uses TRBV7-8 and TRBJ2-1; 7 bases line up with TRBD1. This CDR3 spans 14 amino acids. CDR1 and CDR2 (germline): SGHVS, FQNEAQ. The trim removed 4 bases at V and 5 bases at J, leaving 5 bases unmatched. CDR3 DNA sequence: TGTGCCAGCAGCTCCGGGACAGTTGACAATGAGCAGTTCTTC. Its protein is CASSSGTVDNEQFF.

The table lists this clonotype with many counts. This chain links TRBV6-1 with TRBJ1-2, with 7 bases matching TRBD1. This CDR3 comprises 16 residues. V trimming: 1 base; J trimming: 4 bases; junction bases outside the gene matches: 9. In germline, CDR1 is MNHNS, CDR2 SASEGT. The CDR3: CASSEGGQLFFYGYTF. As DNA, the CDR3 is TGTGCCAGCAGTGAAGGGGGACAGCTCTTCTTCTATGGCTACACCTTC.

This chain connects TRBV12-3 or TRBV12-4 to TRBJ2-7, with D unclear. The CDR3 loop spans 11 amino acids. Trimming cost V 2 bases and J 5 bases, with 4 bases left between them. The CDR3 sequence: CASSLLHEQYF. Here the CDR3 DNA reads TGTGCCAGCAGTTTATTGCACGAGCAGTACTTC.

Ten or more counts support this clonotype. The chain employs TRBV5-4 and TRBJ1-1; no clear D. CDR3 size: 15 residues. Per the germline V gene, CDR1 is SGHNT and CDR2 is YYREEE (reference sequence). With 4 bases removed from V and 0 bases from J, the gap between germline ends came to 13 bases. The CDR3 DNA reads as TGTGCCAGCAGCCCGGACCGCGAAATGAACACTGAAGCTTTCTTT. This translates into CASSPDREMNTEAFF.

This clonotype came up many times. J is TRBJ1-1 and V is TRBV5-1; unclear D gene. Germline CDR1 is SGHRS and CDR2 is YFSETQ. The V gene lost 5 bases and the J gene lost 4 bases, with 12 bases spanning the gap. The CDR3 has 13 amino acids. CDR3 bases: TGCGCCAGCAGTCCCAACCTAGGCACTGAAGCTTTCTTT. Its translation is CASSPNLGTEAFF.

This clonotype was recorded many times. One junction end disagrees with the germline gene, perhaps due to a read error. The chain links TRBV12-3 or TRBV12-4 to TRBJ1-1; TRBD1 might be the D (6 bases). The CDR3 covers 14 residues. Here the CDR3 reads CTSSPLQGNTEAFF. The CDR3 nucleotides are TGTACCAGCAGTCCTCTACAGGGGAACACTGAAGCTTTCTTT.

This clonotype was detected many times. This chain joins TRBV27 and TRBJ1-1; D is unclear. This CDR3 is 15 amino acids long. Germline lookup yields CDR1 MNHEY and CDR2 SMNVEV (reference sequence). V shed 4 bases and J shed 1 base, with 13 bases lying between them. In DNA form, the CDR3 reads TGTGCCAGCAGTTCACGGACCGGGGAGAACACTGAAGCTTTCTTT. This encodes CASSSRTGENTEAFF.

This clonotype has at least ten counts. In DNA form, the CDR3 reads TGTGCCAGCAGCTTAGTGTTGTTGAACACTGAAGCTTTCTTT. This codes for CASSLVLLNTEAFF. The chain has TRBV7-2 and TRBJ1-1; no definite D call. The CDR3 extends over 14 amino acids. Looked up from germline, CDR1 is SGHTA and CDR2 is FQGNSA. The V gene lost 1 base and the J gene lost 0 bases, with 6 bases spanning the gap.

V is TRBV18 and J is TRBJ2-1, with no clear D. The V end lost 3 bases, the J end lost 0 bases, and 12 bases lay between the germline ends. The V gene's germline CDR1 is KGHSH and CDR2 LQKENI. CDR3 length: 16 residues. The CDR3 DNA reads as TGTGCCAGCTCACCTCCTACAATGAGCTCCTACAATGAGCAGTTCTTC. Protein sequence: CASSPPTMSSYNEQFF. The full variable domain, in which reference TRBV18 and TRBJ2-1 provide the parts outside the CDR3, is NAGVMQNPRHLVRRRGQEARLRCSPMKGHSHVYWYRQLPEEGLKFMVYLQKENIIDESGMPKERFSAEFPKEGPSILRIQQVVRGDSAAYFCASSPPTMSSYNEQFFGPGTRLTVL.